Below are 20 T cell receptor beta chains sequenced from a single sample in a study of blood T cell repertoires in COVID-19. Only in-frame clones appear in the TCRdb table, and some are missing; sequencing was by immunoSEQ multiplex PCR. This table holds some 14,000 clones, around 78% found once. Source material: peripheral blood. The source is a man aged 65-85 years with acute or convalescent COVID-19.

The chain recombines TRBV5-4 with TRBJ2-3, with 9 bases that match TRBD2. Unmatched junction bases numbered 8, after V lost 8 bases and J lost 4 bases. The germline gives CDR1 SGHNT, CDR2 YYREEE (reference sequence). The length of the CDR3 is 14 residues. The CDR3 coding sequence is TGTGCCAGTAGCGGGCGGGGGGGAGCAGATACGCAGTATTTT. It translates to CASSGRGGADTQYF.

For the CDR3, the DNA is TGTGCCAGCAGCCACGGTCCGGGTAATTCACCCCTCCACTTT. Translated: CASSHGPGNSPLHF. The chain links TRBV7-2 to TRBJ1-6; D not resolved. The germline V and J ends were trimmed by 5 bases and 6 bases, with 11 bases remaining between them. The germline CDR1 and CDR2 sequences are SGHTA and FQGNSA. The CDR3 has 14 amino acids.

The rearrangement uses TRBV5-8 and TRBJ2-7; D call uncertain. With 6 bases removed from V and 2 bases from J, the gap between germline ends came to 3 bases. The CDR3 covers 10 residues. The germline V gene encodes CDR1 SGHTS and CDR2 YDEGEE. The CDR3 nucleotides are TGTGCCAGCACCGCCTACGAGCAGTACTTC. It yields the protein CASTAYEQYF.

The CDR3: CASRGTGNNEQFF. In DNA form, the CDR3 reads TGTGCCAGCAGGGGGACAGGTAACAATGAGCAGTTCTTC. V is TRBV6-5 and J is TRBJ2-1; 8 bases are shared with TRBD1. V gave up 6 bases and J gave up 5 bases; unmatched junction bases: 3. This CDR3 is built from 13 residues. CDR1 is MNHEY, CDR2 SVGAGI, per germline.

The genes are TRBV5-1 and TRBJ2-1; 8 bases line up with TRBD1. Germline V gene lookup returns CDR1 SGHRS and CDR2 YFSETQ. The CDR3 length is 16 residues. V lost 5 bases to trimming and J lost 7 bases; unmatched junction nucleotides: 14. This chain's CDR3 is CASSSRRTGRSNEQFF. CDR3 coding DNA: TGCGCCAGCAGTTCCAGGAGGACAGGGAGGTCAAATGAGCAGTTCTTC.

The J gene is TRBJ1-1, the V gene TRBV11-2; D remains unclear. Germline-derived CDR1 and CDR2 are SGHAT and FQNNGV. The V end lost 2 bases, the J end lost 3 bases, and 13 bases lay between the germline ends. CDR3 length equals 15 residues. CDR3 sequence: CASSLMNGGYTEAFF. CDR3 DNA sequence: TGTGCCAGCAGCTTAATGAACGGCGGATACACTGAAGCTTTCTTT.

The J gene is TRBJ1-6, the V gene TRBV7-6; 7 positions agree with TRBD1. After removal of 2 bases from V and 8 bases from J, the junction contained 3 bases not matched to a gene. Germline-derived CDR1 and CDR2 are SGHVS and FNYEAQ. This CDR3 spans 14 amino acids. The CDR3: CASSLRTGDSPLHF. DNA for the CDR3: TGTGCCAGCAGCTTACGGACAGGAGATTCACCCCTCCACTTT.

V usage is TRBV2 and J usage is TRBJ2-7; TRBD1 aligns across 10 bases. The germline gives CDR1 SNHLY, CDR2 FYNNEI. This CDR3 is built from 13 residues. The V gene end was trimmed by 8 bases and the J gene end by 1 base; junction bases not matched to a gene: 2. The chain's CDR3 is CASAGQGSYEQYF. DNA of the CDR3: TGTGCCAGCGCGGGACAGGGGTCCTACGAGCAGTACTTC.

The chain recombines TRBV7-3 with TRBJ1-2; weak D call: TRBD1 (6 bases). The V end was cut by 5 bases, the J end by 6 bases, with 16 bases between. Germline-derived CDR1 and CDR2 are SGHTA and FQGTGA. The CDR3 runs 14 residues. CDR3 residues: CASSQPRGGDGYTF. CDR3 nucleotide sequence: TGTGCCAGCAGCCAACCCAGGGGAGGGGATGGCTACACCTTC.

This clone was recorded a few times. This chain joins TRBV14 and TRBJ1-3, with 9 bases that match TRBD1. J was trimmed by 0 bases and V by 2 bases; bases with no gene match: 14. Germline CDR1 reads SGHDN; CDR2 reads FVKESK. The CDR3 has 20 residues. CDR3 protein: CASSQFPPDRGKFSGNTIYF. The CDR3, as DNA: TGTGCCAGCAGCCAATTCCCACCCGACAGGGGGAAGTTCTCTGGAAACACCATATATTTT.

V usage is TRBV3-1 (or the pseudogene TRBV3-2) and J usage is TRBJ1-1; no definite D call. Germline CDR1 LGHDT, CDR2 YNNKEL (reference sequence). Trimming left V 1 base short and J 11 bases short, with 8 bases between. The CDR3 extends over 11 amino acids. CDR3 loop: CASSQGRWAFF. In DNA, the CDR3 is TGTGCCAGCAGCCAAGGGAGGTGGGCTTTCTTT.

This clone was detected only once. The chain joins TRBV19 to TRBJ2-7; TRBD2 might be the D (7 bases). V lost 7 bases and J 3 bases, leaving 22 bases between the germline ends. Germline lookup yields CDR1 LNHDA and CDR2 SQIVND (reference sequence). The length of the CDR3 is 16 residues. The CDR3 DNA follows: TGTGCCAGTACCCCCGAGGGGGGCGGGAGATTCTACGAGCAGTACTTC. Protein: CASTPEGGGRFYEQYF.

Concerning this clone: The junction does not match germline at one end; this may be a read error. The rearrangement uses TRBV27 and TRBJ2-3; 8 nucleotides line up with TRBD2. Germline-derived CDR1 and CDR2 are MNHEY and SMNVEV (reference sequence). The CDR3 sequence is 14 residues long. Here the CDR3 reads CASVGGGSKDTQYF. The CDR3 DNA sequence: TGTGCCAGCGTCGGGGGGGGGAGCAAAGATACGCAGTATTTT.

This clone is medium-sized by share. The chain recombines TRBV11-2 with TRBJ2-3, with 11 bases aligning to TRBD2. The CDR3 runs to 16 residues. With V trimmed by 6 bases and J by 6 bases, 11 bases remained unmatched. CDR1 and CDR2 (germline): SGHAT, FQNNGV. The CDR3 DNA is TGTGCCAGCAGACTAAACATGGCTAGCGGGAGGGATACGCAGTATTTT. Its translation is CASRLNMASGRDTQYF.

This clone was found a few times. The V call is TRBV28, the J call TRBJ1-2; tentative D call: TRBD1 (5 bases). Germline CDR1 and CDR2: MDHEN and SYDVKM. The CDR3 has 13 residues. V lost 3 bases to trimming and J lost 6 bases, with 11 bases between them. The DNA of the CDR3 is TGTGCCAGCAGTTTGCAGGGCTCAAATGGCTACACCTTC. It encodes CASSLQGSNGYTF.

The CDR3 coding sequence is TGTGCCAGCGGCCTTCGAGCGGGAATTGGCACAGATACGCAGTATTTT. Translation gives CASGLRAGIGTDTQYF. The V call is TRBV7-9, the J call TRBJ2-3; TRBD2 matches at 7 bases. Germline V lookup: CDR1 SEHNR, CDR2 FQNEAQ (reference sequence). The CDR3 consists of 16 residues. V gave up 8 bases and J gave up 1 base; unmatched junction bases: 12. Supplemented by reference TRBV7-9 and TRBJ2-3, the full variable domain reads DTGVSQNPRHKITKRGQNVTFRCDPISEHNRLYWYRQTLGQGPEFLTYFQNEAQLEKSRLLSDRFSAERPKGSFSTLEIQRTEQGDSAMYLCASGLRAGIGTDTQYFGPGTRLTVL.

J is TRBJ1-4 and V is TRBV29-1; tentative D call: TRBD1 (5 bases). Trimming left V 5 bases short and J 5 bases short, with 15 bases between. Germline CDR1 is SQVTM and CDR2 is ANQGSEA. The CDR3 is 14 amino acids. This chain's CDR3 is CSVWRDGGNEKLFF. In nucleotides, the CDR3 is TGCAGCGTTTGGAGGGATGGGGGAAATGAAAAACTGTTTTTT.

The rearrangement uses TRBV6-5 and TRBJ2-3; 13 bases match TRBD2. CDR3 length: 16 amino acids. In germline, CDR1 is MNHEY, CDR2 SVGAGI. V trimming: 3 bases; J trimming: 1 base; junction bases outside the gene matches: 1. CDR3 amino acids: CASSYTSGGGTDTQYF. In DNA, the CDR3 is TGTGCCAGCAGTTATACTAGCGGGGGGGGCACAGATACGCAGTATTTT.

The J gene is TRBJ1-5, the V gene TRBV19; possible D gene TRBD1, 5 bases. The CDR3 is 13 residues long. V was clipped by 3 bases and J by 9 bases, with 12 bases between them. Germline V CDR1 and CDR2: LNHDA, SQIVND (reference sequence). The CDR3 reads CASSIGPQGPQHF. CDR3 nucleotides: TGTGCCAGTAGTATTGGGCCCCAGGGGCCCCAGCATTTT.

This clone was seen a few times. V and J are TRBV10-3 and TRBJ1-6; 10 bases are a match to TRBD1. Trimming removed 2 bases from V and 18 bases from J; junction bases left unmatched: 10. Germline V lookup: CDR1 ENHRY, CDR2 SYGVKD. There are 14 residues in the CDR3. CDR3 sequence (DNA): TGTGCCATCAGTGAGCAGGGGACAGGGGTCACCCCCCACTTT. Its protein is CAISEQGTGVTPHF.